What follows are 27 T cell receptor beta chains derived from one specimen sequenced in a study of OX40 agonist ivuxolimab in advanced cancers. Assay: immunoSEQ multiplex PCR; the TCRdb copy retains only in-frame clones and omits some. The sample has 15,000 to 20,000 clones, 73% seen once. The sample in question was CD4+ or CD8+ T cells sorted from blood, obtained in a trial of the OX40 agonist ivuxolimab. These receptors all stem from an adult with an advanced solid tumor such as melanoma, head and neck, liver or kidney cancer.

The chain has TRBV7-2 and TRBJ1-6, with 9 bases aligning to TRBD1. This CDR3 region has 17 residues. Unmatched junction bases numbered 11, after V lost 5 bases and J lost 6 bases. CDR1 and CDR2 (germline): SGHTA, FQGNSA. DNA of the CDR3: TGTGCCAGCAGCAAATTTGGGACAGGGATTGGTAATTCACCCCTCCACTTT. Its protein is CASSKFGTGIGNSPLHF.

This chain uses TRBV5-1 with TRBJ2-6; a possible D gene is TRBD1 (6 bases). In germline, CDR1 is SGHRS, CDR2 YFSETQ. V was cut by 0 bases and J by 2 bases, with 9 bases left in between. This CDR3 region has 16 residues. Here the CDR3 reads CASSLEGVAGANVLTF. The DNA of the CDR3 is TGCGCCAGCAGCTTGGAGGGGGTGGCTGGGGCCAACGTCCTGACTTTC.

The CDR3 sequence: CASSQGMRNEQFF. CDR3 DNA sequence: TGCGCCAGCAGCCAAGGTATGAGGAATGAGCAGTTCTTC. The rearrangement uses TRBV4-1 and TRBJ2-1; D not resolved. Germline CDR1 is MGHRA and CDR2 is YSYEKL. V was shortened by 1 base and J by 7 bases, with 8 bases between the two germline ends. The CDR3 spans 13 residues.

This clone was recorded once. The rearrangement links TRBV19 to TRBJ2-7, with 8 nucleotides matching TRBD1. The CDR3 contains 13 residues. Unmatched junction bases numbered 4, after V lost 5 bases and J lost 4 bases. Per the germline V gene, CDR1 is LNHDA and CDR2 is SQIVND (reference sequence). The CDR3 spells CASSPGTGYEQYF. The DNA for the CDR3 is TGTGCCAGTAGTCCCGGGACAGGTTACGAGCAGTACTTC.

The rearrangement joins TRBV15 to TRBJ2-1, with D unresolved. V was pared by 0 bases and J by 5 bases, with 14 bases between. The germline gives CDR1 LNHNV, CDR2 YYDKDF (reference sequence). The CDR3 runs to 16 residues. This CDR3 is CATSREAPNTNNEQFF. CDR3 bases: TGTGCCACCAGCAGAGAGGCCCCGAACACGAACAATGAGCAGTTCTTC.

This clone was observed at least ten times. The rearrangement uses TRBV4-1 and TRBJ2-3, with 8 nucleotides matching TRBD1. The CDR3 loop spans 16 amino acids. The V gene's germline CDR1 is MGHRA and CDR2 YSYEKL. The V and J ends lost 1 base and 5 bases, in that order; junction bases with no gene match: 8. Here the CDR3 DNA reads TGCGCCAGCAGCCAAGTGTCGACAGGGGTGGGAGATACGCAGTATTTT. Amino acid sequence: CASSQVSTGVGDTQYF.

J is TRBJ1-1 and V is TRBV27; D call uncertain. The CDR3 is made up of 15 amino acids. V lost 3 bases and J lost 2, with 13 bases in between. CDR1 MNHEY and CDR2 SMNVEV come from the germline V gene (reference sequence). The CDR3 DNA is TGTGCCAGCAGTTTGGGCTGGGCAGGAAACACTGAAGCTTTCTTT. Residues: CASSLGWAGNTEAFF.

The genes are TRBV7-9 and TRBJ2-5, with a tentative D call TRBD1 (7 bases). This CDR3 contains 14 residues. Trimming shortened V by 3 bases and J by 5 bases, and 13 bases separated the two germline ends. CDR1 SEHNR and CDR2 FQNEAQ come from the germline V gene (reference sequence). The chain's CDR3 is CASSFPGGLETQYF. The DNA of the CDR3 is TGTGCCAGCAGCTTTCCAGGGGGGCTGGAGACCCAGTACTTC.

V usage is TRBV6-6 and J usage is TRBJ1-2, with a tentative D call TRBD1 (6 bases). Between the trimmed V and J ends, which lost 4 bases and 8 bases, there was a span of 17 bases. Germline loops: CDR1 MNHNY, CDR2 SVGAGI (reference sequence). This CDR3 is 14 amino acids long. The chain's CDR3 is CASSLQGGRYGYTF. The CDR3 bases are TGTGCCAGCAGTTTACAGGGCGGTCGATACGGCTACACCTTC.

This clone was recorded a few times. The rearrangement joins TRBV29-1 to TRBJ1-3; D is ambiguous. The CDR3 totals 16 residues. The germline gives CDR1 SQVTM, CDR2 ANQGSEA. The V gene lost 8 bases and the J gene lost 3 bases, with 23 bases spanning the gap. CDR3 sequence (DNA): TGCAGCCTACCGCTCCCCTTTCGCTGGTGTGGAAACACCATATATTTT. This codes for CSLPLPFRWCGNTIYF.

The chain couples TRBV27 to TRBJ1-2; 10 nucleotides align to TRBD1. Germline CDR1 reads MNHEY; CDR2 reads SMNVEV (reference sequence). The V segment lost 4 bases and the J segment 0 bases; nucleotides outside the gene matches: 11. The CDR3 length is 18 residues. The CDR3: CASSWNSGTGEANYGYTF. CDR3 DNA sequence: TGTGCCAGCAGTTGGAATTCCGGGACAGGGGAAGCTAACTATGGCTACACCTTC.

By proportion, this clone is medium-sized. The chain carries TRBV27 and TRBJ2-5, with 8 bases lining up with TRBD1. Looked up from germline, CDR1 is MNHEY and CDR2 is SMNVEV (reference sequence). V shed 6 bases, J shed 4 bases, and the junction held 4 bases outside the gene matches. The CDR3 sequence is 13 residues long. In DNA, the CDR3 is TGTGCCAGCAGCATCGACAGGGGAGAGACCCAGTACTTC. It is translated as CASSIDRGETQYF.

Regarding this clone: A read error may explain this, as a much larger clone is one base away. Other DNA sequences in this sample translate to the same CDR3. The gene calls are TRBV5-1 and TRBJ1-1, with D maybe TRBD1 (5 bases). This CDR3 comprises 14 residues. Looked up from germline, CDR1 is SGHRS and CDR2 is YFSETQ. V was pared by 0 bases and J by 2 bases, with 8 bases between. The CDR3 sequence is CASSLAGGNTEAFF. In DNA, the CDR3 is TGCGCCAGCAGCTTGGCCGGGGGAAACACTGAAGCTTTCTTT.

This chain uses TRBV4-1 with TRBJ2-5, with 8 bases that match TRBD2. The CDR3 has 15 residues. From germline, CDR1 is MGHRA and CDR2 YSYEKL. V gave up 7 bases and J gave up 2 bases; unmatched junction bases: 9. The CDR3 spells CASKSPRGGQETQYF. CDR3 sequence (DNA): TGCGCCAGCAAGAGTCCCCGCGGGGGGCAAGAGACCCAGTACTTC.

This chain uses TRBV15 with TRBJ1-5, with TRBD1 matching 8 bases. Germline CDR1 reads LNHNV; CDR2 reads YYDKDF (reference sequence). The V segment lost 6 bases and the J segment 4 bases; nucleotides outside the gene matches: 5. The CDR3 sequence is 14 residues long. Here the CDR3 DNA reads TGTGCCACCAGGCAGGGGGCAGGAAATCAGCCCCAGCATTTT. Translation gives CATRQGAGNQPQHF.

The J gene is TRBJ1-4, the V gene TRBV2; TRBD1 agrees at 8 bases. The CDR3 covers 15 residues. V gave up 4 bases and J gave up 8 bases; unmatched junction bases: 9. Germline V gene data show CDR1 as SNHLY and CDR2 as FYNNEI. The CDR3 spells CASSGADRAFEKLFF. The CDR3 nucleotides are TGTGCCAGCAGTGGGGCGGACAGGGCGTTCGAAAAACTGTTTTTT. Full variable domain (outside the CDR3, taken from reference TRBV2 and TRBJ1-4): EPEVTQTPSHQVTQMGQEVILRCVPISNHLYFYWYRQILGQKVEFLVSFYNNEISEKSEIFDDQFSVERPDGSNFTLKIRSTKLEDSAMYFCASSGADRAFEKLFFGSGTQLSVL.

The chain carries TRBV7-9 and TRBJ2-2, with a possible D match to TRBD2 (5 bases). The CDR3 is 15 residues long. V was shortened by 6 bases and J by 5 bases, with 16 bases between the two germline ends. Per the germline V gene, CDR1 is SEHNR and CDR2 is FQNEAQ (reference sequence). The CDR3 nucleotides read TGTGCCAGCAGTCCGAGCGGAGTCGGAACCGGGGAGCTGTTTTTT. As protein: CASSPSGVGTGELFF. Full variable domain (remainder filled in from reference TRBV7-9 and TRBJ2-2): DTGVSQNPRHKITKRGQNVTFRCDPISEHNRLYWYRQTLGQGPEFLTYFQNEAQLEKSRLLSDRFSAERPKGSFSTLEIQRTEQGDSAMYLCASSPSGVGTGELFFGEGSRLTVL.

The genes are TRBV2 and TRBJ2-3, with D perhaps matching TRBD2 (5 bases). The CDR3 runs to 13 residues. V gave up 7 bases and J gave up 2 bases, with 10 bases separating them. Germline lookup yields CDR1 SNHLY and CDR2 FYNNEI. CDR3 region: CASNYGDTDTQYF. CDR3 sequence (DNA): TGTGCCAGCAATTACGGGGACACAGATACGCAGTATTTT.

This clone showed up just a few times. The CDR3 is CASSLDGGTPQHF. Here the CDR3 DNA reads TGTGCCAGCAGCTTAGATGGCGGCACGCCCCAGCATTTT. The rearrangement links TRBV13 to TRBJ1-5, with D unresolved. The CDR3 runs 13 residues. The ends were cut back, 1 base at V and 9 bases at J, with 10 bases in the middle. Germline V CDR1 and CDR2: PRHDT, FYEKMQ (reference sequence). Filled out from reference TRBV13 and TRBJ1-5, the complete variable domain reads AAGVIQSPRHLIKEKRETATLKCYPIPRHDTVYWYQQGPGQDPQFLISFYEKMQSDKGSIPDRFSAQQFSDYHSELNMSSLELGDSALYFCASSLDGGTPQHFGDGTRLSIL.

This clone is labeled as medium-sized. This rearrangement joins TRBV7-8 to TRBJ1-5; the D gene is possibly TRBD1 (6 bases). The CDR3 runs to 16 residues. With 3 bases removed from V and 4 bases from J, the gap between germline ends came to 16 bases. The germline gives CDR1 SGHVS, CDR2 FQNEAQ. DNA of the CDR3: TGTGCCAGCAGCTTGGGGGACATATATGAGAATCAGCCCCAGCATTTT. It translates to CASSLGDIYENQPQHF.

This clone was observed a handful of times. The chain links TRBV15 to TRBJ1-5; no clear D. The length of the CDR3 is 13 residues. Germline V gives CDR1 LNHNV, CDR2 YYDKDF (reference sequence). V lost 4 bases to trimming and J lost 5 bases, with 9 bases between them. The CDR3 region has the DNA TGTGCCACCAGCACCGGGGTTTATCAGCCCCAGCATTTT. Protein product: CATSTGVYQPQHF. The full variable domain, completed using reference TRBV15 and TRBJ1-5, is DAMVIQNPRYQVTQFGKPVTLSCSQTLNHNVMYWYQQKSSQAPKLLFHYYDKDFNNEADTPDNFQSRRPNTSFCFLDIRSPGLGDTAMYLCATSTGVYQPQHFGDGTRLSIL.

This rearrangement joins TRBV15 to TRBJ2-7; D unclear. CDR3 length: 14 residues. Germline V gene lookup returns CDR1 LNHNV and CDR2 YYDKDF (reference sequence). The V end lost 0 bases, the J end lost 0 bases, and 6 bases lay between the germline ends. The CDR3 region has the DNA TGTGCCACCAGCAGAGATGTGGCCTCCTACGAGCAGTACTTC. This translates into CATSRDVASYEQYF.

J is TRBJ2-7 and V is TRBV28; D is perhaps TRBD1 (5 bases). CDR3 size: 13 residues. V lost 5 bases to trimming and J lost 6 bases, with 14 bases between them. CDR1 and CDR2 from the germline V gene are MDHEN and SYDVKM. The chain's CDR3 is CASSLPGASEQYF. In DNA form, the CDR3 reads TGTGCCAGCAGTCTTCCTGGGGCCTCCGAGCAGTACTTC.

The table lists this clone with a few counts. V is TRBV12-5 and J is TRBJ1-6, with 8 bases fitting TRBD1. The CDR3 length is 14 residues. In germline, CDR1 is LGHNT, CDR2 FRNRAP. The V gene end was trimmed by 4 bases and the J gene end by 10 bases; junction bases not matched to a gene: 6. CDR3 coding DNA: TGTGCTAGTGGTTCAGGGGGCGCGAACTCACCCCTCCACTTT. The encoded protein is CASGSGGANSPLHF.

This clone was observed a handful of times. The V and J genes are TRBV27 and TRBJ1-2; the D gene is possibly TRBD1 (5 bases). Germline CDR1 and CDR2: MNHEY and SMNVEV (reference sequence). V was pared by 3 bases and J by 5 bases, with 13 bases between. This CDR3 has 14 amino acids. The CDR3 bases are TGTGCCAGCAGTTTCAAAGGGGCTTCTTATGGCTACACCTTC. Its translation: CASSFKGASYGYTF.

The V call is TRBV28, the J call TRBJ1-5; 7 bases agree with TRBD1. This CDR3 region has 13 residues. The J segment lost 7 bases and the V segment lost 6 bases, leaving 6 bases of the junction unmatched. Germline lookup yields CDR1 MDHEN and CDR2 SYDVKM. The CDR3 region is CASSWGQPQPQHF. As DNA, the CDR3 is TGTGCCAGCAGCTGGGGACAGCCCCAGCCCCAGCATTTT.

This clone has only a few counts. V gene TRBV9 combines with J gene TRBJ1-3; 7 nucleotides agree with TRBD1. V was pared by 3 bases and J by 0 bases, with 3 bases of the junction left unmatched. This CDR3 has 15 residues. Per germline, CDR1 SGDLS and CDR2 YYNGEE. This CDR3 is CASSEGTASGNTIYF. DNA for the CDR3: TGTGCCAGCAGCGAGGGGACAGCCTCTGGAAACACCATATATTTT.